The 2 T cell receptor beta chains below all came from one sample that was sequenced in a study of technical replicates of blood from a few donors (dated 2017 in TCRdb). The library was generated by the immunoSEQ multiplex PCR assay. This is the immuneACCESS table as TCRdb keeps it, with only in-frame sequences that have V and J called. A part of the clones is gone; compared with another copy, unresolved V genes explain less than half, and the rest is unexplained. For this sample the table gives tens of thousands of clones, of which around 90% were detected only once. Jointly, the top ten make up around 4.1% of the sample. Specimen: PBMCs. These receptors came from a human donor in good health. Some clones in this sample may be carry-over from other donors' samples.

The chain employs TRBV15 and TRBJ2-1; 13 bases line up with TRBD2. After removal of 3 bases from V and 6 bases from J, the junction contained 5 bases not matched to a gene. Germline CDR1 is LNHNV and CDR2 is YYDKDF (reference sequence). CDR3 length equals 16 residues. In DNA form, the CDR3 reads TGTGCCACCAGCAGTGAGGGACTAGCGGGAACCAATGAGCAGTTCTTC. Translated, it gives CATSSEGLAGTNEQFF.

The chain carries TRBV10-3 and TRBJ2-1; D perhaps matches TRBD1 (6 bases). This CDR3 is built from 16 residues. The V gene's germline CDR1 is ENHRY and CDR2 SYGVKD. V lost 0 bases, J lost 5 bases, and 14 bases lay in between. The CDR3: CAISESYRAVNNEQFF. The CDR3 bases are TGTGCCATCAGTGAGTCATACAGGGCCGTTAACAATGAGCAGTTCTTC.